This TCR beta chain was observed in a study of blood T cell repertoires in COVID-19. Overall study: Material from acute and convalescent COVID-19 was sourced from the United States, Italy and Spain. T cells, B-cell-depleted T cells, or PBMCs provided the cDNA or gDNA that served as material.

Methods used by the authors: Estimation of nucleated cell counts was performed using reference gene primer amplification. Using immunoSEQ multiplex PCR, the repertoire was profiled, and TCRdb retains in-frame clones only, with some absent. The V and J calls and the clone size are those of that table, but D and trimming were determined from the DNA. The sample shows 70,000 or so clones, roughly 84% of them seen only once. With V trimmed by 0 bases and J by 4 bases, 4 bases remained unmatched. CDR1 SGHRS and CDR2 YFSETQ come from the germline V gene. CDR3 length: 15 amino acids. This clonotype originated in a woman over 75 with active or convalescent COVID-19. The genes are TRBV5-1 and TRBJ2-1; TRBD2 agrees at 7 bases. The sample comprised peripheral blood. The CDR3 is CASSLAGGLYNEQFF. The CDR3 DNA reads TGCGCCAGCAGCTTGGCGGGGGGTTTGTACAATGAGCAGTTCTTC.